What follows are 6 T cell receptor beta chains derived from one specimen sequenced in a study of graft-versus-host responses after intestinal transplantation. Some clones are missing from TCRdb's copy, which holds only in-frame ones; the method was immunoSEQ multiplex PCR. Among 40,000 or so clones listed, about 95% were seen once. No antigen is known for these receptors. Sequencing was performed on unstimulated CD8+ T cells sorted from spleen or lymph node cells, taken before transplant. These receptors were taken from a human donor who was the organ donor for an intestinal transplant.

The rearrangement joins TRBV15 to TRBJ1-4; the D is unclear. The germline V gene encodes CDR1 LNHNV and CDR2 YYDKDF (reference sequence). The V and J ends lost 1 base and 7 bases respectively, with 10 bases between them. The CDR3 has 14 residues. The CDR3 DNA sequence: TGTGCCACCAGCAGAGGGGCAGGTAGTGAAAAACTGTTTTTT. This translates into CATSRGAGSEKLFF.

This CDR3 is CASSEEGQINQPQHF. CDR3 nucleotide sequence: TGTGCCAGCAGTGAAGAGGGACAGATCAATCAGCCCCAGCATTTT. The gene calls are TRBV2 and TRBJ1-5, with 7 bases lining up with TRBD1. Germline V CDR1 and CDR2: SNHLY, FYNNEI. J was trimmed by 3 bases and V by 1 base; bases with no gene match: 3. The CDR3 extends over 15 amino acids.

The chain links TRBV4-1 to TRBJ1-2, with TRBD1 as a possible D gene (5 bases). Germline loops: CDR1 MGHRA, CDR2 YSYEKL. This CDR3 is 14 amino acids long. Trimming stripped 0 bases from V and 7 bases from J, with 12 bases between. The CDR3 reads CASSQERAGGGYTF. The CDR3 DNA is TGCGCCAGCAGCCAAGAAAGGGCCGGGGGTGGCTACACCTTC.

The chain has TRBV25-1 and TRBJ2-1, with 10 bases aligning to TRBD2. The CDR3 has 16 amino acids. V was clipped by 2 bases and J by 6 bases; unmatched bases: 7. Germline lookup yields CDR1 MGHDK and CDR2 SYGVNS. The chain's CDR3 is CASSELWSGGVNEQFF. CDR3 DNA sequence: TGTGCCAGCAGTGAACTTTGGAGCGGGGGGGTCAATGAGCAGTTCTTC.

The chain combines TRBV5-5 with TRBJ2-7; either TRBD1 or TRBD2 may supply D (6 bases each). Germline V gene data show CDR1 as SGHKS and CDR2 as YYEKEE (reference sequence). V was cut by 0 bases and J by 1 base, with 17 bases left in between. CDR3 size: 17 residues. The CDR3 bases are TGTGCCAGCAGCTTGGATGTGTGGGGGGCAGAGTCCTACGAGCAGTACTTC. It is translated as CASSLDVWGAESYEQYF.

V usage is TRBV10-3 and J usage is TRBJ2-1; the D is unclear. V shed 6 bases and J shed 6 bases, with 6 bases lying between them. This CDR3 region has 11 residues. In germline, CDR1 is ENHRY, CDR2 SYGVKD. CDR3 sequence: CAISTSNEQFF. The CDR3 coding sequence is TGTGCCATCAGCACCTCCAATGAGCAGTTCTTC.